The next 8 T cell receptor beta chains were all read from a single sample in a study of Tregs in tolerant kidney transplant recipients (dated 2019 in TCRdb). The time point tag for this specimen amounts to: blood sample drawn before combined kidney and bone marrow transplant. Receptors were amplified or captured by the immunoSEQ multiplex PCR assay. Not all clones reach the TCRdb copy of this immuneACCESS table, which keeps in-frame sequences only. Checked studies attribute under half of the gap to unresolved V genes and leave the rest unexplained. The sample profile shows fewer than 80,000 clones; roughly 98% of them were found once. The biggest ten clones account for 0.34% of the sample. The sample in question was Tregs from blood, obtained before the transplant. The receptor set was obtained from a human donor who received a combined kidney and bone marrow transplant.

The V gene is TRBV11-2, the J gene TRBJ1-1; no definite D call. The CDR3 spans 15 residues. Germline CDR1 is SGHAT and CDR2 is FQNNGV. The germline V and J ends were trimmed by 3 bases and 2 bases, with 13 bases remaining between them. The CDR3 bases are TGTGCCAGCAGCTTGGGAGTATTGCTCAACACTGAAGCTTTCTTT. It specifies CASSLGVLLNTEAFF. Complete variable domain (other parts from reference TRBV11-2 and TRBJ1-1): EAGVAQSPRYKIIEKRQSVAFWCNPISGHATLYWYQQILGQGPKLLIQFQNNGVVDDSQLPKDRFSAERLKGVDSTLKIQPAKLEDSAVYLCASSLGVLLNTEAFFGQGTRLTVV.

The chain combines TRBV4-2 with TRBJ2-3; 7 bases align to TRBD2. Germline assignment: CDR1 LGHNA and CDR2 YNFKEQ. The CDR3 is 17 residues long. The V gene end was trimmed by 1 base and the J gene end by 3 bases; junction bases not matched to a gene: 10. CDR3: CASSQGVDPGGTDTQYF. CDR3 DNA: TGTGCCAGCAGCCAAGGCGTAGATCCGGGGGGTACAGATACGCAGTATTTT.

The V call is TRBV6-1, the J call TRBJ1-1, with D possibly being TRBD1 (6 bases). The CDR3 consists of 13 residues. V shed 5 bases and J shed 3 bases, with 10 bases lying between them. Germline lookup yields CDR1 MNHNS and CDR2 SASEGT. CDR3 sequence (DNA): TGTGCCAGCAGTCTAAAGGGGGACACTGAAGCTTTCTTT. Translation gives CASSLKGDTEAFF.

The chain employs TRBV6-5 and TRBJ1-2; D gene unclear. CDR1 and CDR2 from the germline V gene are MNHEY and SVGAGI. This CDR3 has 12 amino acids. The CDR3 loop is CGTWAGIYGYTF. In nucleotides, the CDR3 is TGTGGTACATGGGCGGGGATTTATGGCTACACCTTC.

This clone was recorded once. The rearrangement links TRBV29-1 to TRBJ1-1; D is unclear. Trimming removed 6 bases from V and 4 bases from J, with 15 bases in between. The CDR3 length is 13 residues. CDR1 and CDR2 from the germline V gene are SQVTM and ANQGSEA. CDR3 sequence reads: CSVDRIPGTEAFF. CDR3 nucleotides: TGCAGCGTAGACCGAATACCGGGCACTGAAGCTTTCTTT.

The chain links TRBV7-8 to TRBJ1-2; 10 bases fit TRBD1. Germline values: CDR1 SGHVS, CDR2 FQNEAQ. Unmatched junction bases numbered 7, after V lost 5 bases and J lost 4 bases. The CDR3 is 15 amino acids. The CDR3 sequence: CASSVRDRGLYGYTF. In nucleotides, the CDR3 is TGTGCCAGCAGCGTACGGGACAGGGGTCTCTATGGCTACACCTTC.

J is TRBJ1-3 and V is TRBV4-1; 10 positions agree with TRBD1. Trimming at V came to 1 base and at J to 3 bases, leaving 3 bases not matched to a gene. This CDR3 has 16 amino acids. CDR1 and CDR2 (germline): MGHRA, YSYEKL. CDR3 DNA sequence: TGCGCCAGCAGCCAAGGACAGGGGGCTGGTGGAAACACCATATATTTT. This codes for CASSQGQGAGGNTIYF.

V gene TRBV6-5 combines with J gene TRBJ2-1; D not certain. V lost 4 bases and J 7 bases, leaving 11 bases between the germline ends. In germline, CDR1 is MNHEY, CDR2 SVGAGI. CDR3 length equals 13 residues. In nucleotides, the CDR3 is TGTGCCAGCAGTTTAGTGGTTTCGAATGAGCAGTTCTTC. Its translation is CASSLVVSNEQFF.